Shown below are 18 T cell receptor beta chains from a single sample sequenced in a study of blood T cell repertoires in COVID-19. Sequencing was performed with immunoSEQ multiplex PCR; in TCRdb, only in-frame clones are kept and a portion is missing. The table lists tens of thousands of clones, more than 75% of them singletons. Sequenced sample: peripheral blood. All receptors come from a woman over 75 with COVID-19, enrolled during active disease.

This rearrangement joins TRBV28 to TRBJ1-6; D not certain. The CDR3 loop spans 14 amino acids. Trimming cost V 7 bases and J 9 bases, with 16 bases left between them. The germline V gene encodes CDR1 MDHEN and CDR2 SYDVKM. The CDR3 is CASTIGEFGSPLHF. CDR3 nucleotide sequence: TGTGCCAGCACCATCGGGGAGTTTGGTTCACCCCTCCACTTT.

This chain connects TRBV18 to TRBJ2-5; unclear D gene. Germline assignment: CDR1 KGHSH and CDR2 LQKENI. V shed 3 bases and J shed 5 bases, with 10 bases lying between them. The CDR3 has 13 residues. In DNA, the CDR3 is TGTGCCAGCTCACCCGCAGCGAAGGAGACCCAGTACTTC. Its protein is CASSPAAKETQYF.

In its sample, this clone was seen once. The rearrangement links TRBV7-3 to TRBJ2-4; D remains unclear. Germline-derived CDR1 and CDR2 are SGHTA and FQGTGA. The length of the CDR3 is 16 residues. V shed 5 bases and J shed 2 bases, with 16 bases lying between them. The CDR3 protein is CASSPTPLVTKNIQYF. CDR3 bases: TGTGCCAGCAGCCCCACCCCACTCGTAACCAAAAACATTCAGTACTTC.

V gene TRBV7-2 combines with J gene TRBJ2-5; the D gene is possibly TRBD2 (6 bases). Germline CDR1 SGHTA, CDR2 FQGNSA. Trimming pared 2 bases from V and 5 bases from J, leaving 12 bases between. The CDR3 extends over 14 amino acids. In DNA form, the CDR3 reads TGTGCCAGCAGCTTACGGGGGTGGAAGGAGACCCAGTACTTC. As protein: CASSLRGWKETQYF.

Here the CDR3 reads CASSFSSYEQYF. CDR3 DNA sequence: TGTGCCAGCAGCTTCAGCTCCTACGAGCAGTACTTC. The V gene is TRBV7-8, the J gene TRBJ2-7; D is ambiguous. Trimming left V 3 bases short and J 0 bases short, with 3 bases between. The CDR3 length is 12 residues. From germline, CDR1 is SGHVS and CDR2 FQNEAQ.

This clone was seen a single time. The V call is TRBV5-5, the J call TRBJ2-1; 14 bases map to TRBD2. Germline CDR1 is SGHKS and CDR2 is YYEKEE (reference sequence). V trimming: 0 bases; J trimming: 9 bases; junction bases outside the gene matches: 8. The CDR3 runs 17 residues. The chain's CDR3 is CASSLDGLAGGGIEQFF. The CDR3 coding sequence is TGTGCCAGCAGCTTGGACGGACTAGCGGGAGGCGGAATTGAGCAGTTCTTC.

The chain links TRBV7-2 to TRBJ1-2; D is possibly TRBD1 (5 bases). The CDR3 runs 13 residues. Per the germline V gene, CDR1 is SGHTA and CDR2 is FQGNSA. The V end lost 1 base, the J end lost 4 bases, and 7 bases lay between the germline ends. CDR3 nucleotides: TGTGCCAGCAGCTTAGGGCAGGGCTATGGCTACACCTTC. Its protein product is CASSLGQGYGYTF.

Remarks on this clone: The limits of the CDR3 on the DNA are not certain, so only TCRdb's listed CDR3 is given. CDR3 region: CASSFGPGSTDTQYF. This chain uses TRBV5-1 with TRBJ2-3; the table assigns TRBD2, which was not confirmed against the DNA. CDR1 and CDR2 (germline): SGHRS, YFSETQ. The CDR3 comprises 15 residues, both ends counted.

The chain joins TRBV6-6 to TRBJ2-5, with 9 bases matching TRBD1. Germline loops: CDR1 MNHNY, CDR2 SVGAGI (reference sequence). The V gene end was trimmed by 5 bases and the J gene end by 3 bases; junction bases not matched to a gene: 10. CDR3 length equals 16 residues. CDR3 DNA sequence: TGTGCCAGCAGTCCTTCCGGGACAGGGAGGAAAGAGACCCAGTACTTC. As protein: CASSPSGTGRKETQYF.

V and J are TRBV11-2 and TRBJ2-7, with 11 nucleotides matching TRBD1. J gave up 2 bases and V 4 bases, and 7 bases lay outside the gene matches. CDR1 and CDR2 from the germline V gene are SGHAT and FQNNGV. The CDR3 consists of 16 residues. The CDR3 loop reads CASSSWGTGGTYEQYF. The CDR3 region has the DNA TGTGCCAGCAGCTCTTGGGGGACAGGGGGTACCTACGAGCAGTACTTC.

This chain joins TRBV7-6 and TRBJ2-5; TRBD2 is a possible D gene (6 bases). CDR3 length equals 15 residues. Trimming took off 3 bases at V and 4 bases at J, with 15 bases between the two ends. Germline assignment: CDR1 SGHVS and CDR2 FNYEAQ. The CDR3 nucleotides read TGTGCCAGCAGCTTTTTCGGGAGTAGACGAGAGACCCAGTACTTC. It encodes CASSFFGSRRETQYF. Full variable domain (rest looked up from reference TRBV7-6 and TRBJ2-5): GAGVSQSPRYKVTKRGQDVALRCDPISGHVSLYWYRQALGQGPEFLTYFNYEAQQDKSGLPNDRFSAERPEGSISTLTIQRTEQRDSAMYRCASSFFGSRRETQYFGPGTRLLVL.

The genes are TRBV18 and TRBJ1-6; no firm D call. CDR1 is KGHSH and CDR2 is LQKENI in the germline V gene. V was clipped by 3 bases and J by 4 bases, with 4 bases between them. This CDR3 contains 13 residues. CDR3 sequence: CASSPRYNSPLHF. CDR3 coding DNA: TGTGCCAGCTCACCCCGTTATAATTCACCCCTCCACTTT.

The chain combines TRBV7-9 with TRBJ2-1, with TRBD2 matching 9 bases. Germline lookup yields CDR1 SEHNR and CDR2 FQNEAQ (reference sequence). Trimming took 2 bases from V and 7 from J; bases not matched to a gene: 12. CDR3 size: 17 residues. The CDR3 protein is CASSLRLGGRVRNEQFF. DNA for the CDR3: TGTGCCAGCAGCTTACGACTCGGCGGGAGGGTTAGAAATGAGCAGTTCTTC.

The chain carries TRBV25-1 and TRBJ2-5; no definite D call. The CDR3 is 11 amino acids. V lost 6 bases to trimming and J lost 7 bases, with 9 bases between them. The germline V gene has CDR1 MGHDK and CDR2 SYGVNS. DNA for the CDR3: TGTGCCAGCAGGACAATAGGGACCCAGTACTTC. Translation gives CASRTIGTQYF.

The genes are TRBV7-3 and TRBJ2-2; perhaps TRBD1 as D (6 bases). The germline V gene encodes CDR1 SGHTA and CDR2 FQGTGA. Between the trimmed V and J ends, which lost 4 bases and 5 bases, there was a span of 8 bases. This CDR3 spans 13 amino acids. The CDR3 loop is CASSSGQTGELFF. The DNA for the CDR3 is TGTGCCAGCAGCTCCGGACAGACCGGGGAGCTGTTTTTT.

The genes are TRBV11-2 and TRBJ2-5; 7 bases align to TRBD2. Germline CDR1 is SGHAT and CDR2 is FQNNGV. The ends lost 1 base at V and 2 bases at J; junction bases unmatched: 7. This CDR3 has 16 amino acids. Written as DNA, the CDR3 is TGTGCCAGCAGCTTAGTTGGGGGGGTAGGACAAGAGACCCAGTACTTC. This gives the protein CASSLVGGVGQETQYF.

V and J are TRBV12-5 and TRBJ1-6; no clear D. Germline V gene data show CDR1 as LGHNT and CDR2 as FRNRAP. The CDR3 loop spans 14 amino acids. With 0 bases removed from V and 6 bases from J, the gap between germline ends came to 6 bases. The CDR3 DNA reads as TGTGCTAGTGGTTTGGTAACAGCTAATTCACCCCTCCACTTT. Translation gives CASGLVTANSPLHF. The full variable domain, rest sourced from reference TRBV12-5 and TRBJ1-6, is DARVTQTPRHKVTEMGQEVTMRCQPILGHNTVFWYRQTMMQGLELLAYFRNRAPLDDSGMPKDRFSAEMPDATLATLKIQPSEPRDSAVYFCASGLVTANSPLHFGNGTRLTVT.

V is TRBV19 and J is TRBJ1-2, with D unresolved. The CDR3 is 15 residues long. Germline V gene lookup returns CDR1 LNHDA and CDR2 SQIVND (reference sequence). V lost 5 bases, J lost 2 bases, and 15 bases lay in between. The CDR3 region is CASSRTQSLNYGYTF. CDR3 bases: TGTGCCAGTAGTCGAACACAGAGCCTAAACTATGGCTACACCTTC.